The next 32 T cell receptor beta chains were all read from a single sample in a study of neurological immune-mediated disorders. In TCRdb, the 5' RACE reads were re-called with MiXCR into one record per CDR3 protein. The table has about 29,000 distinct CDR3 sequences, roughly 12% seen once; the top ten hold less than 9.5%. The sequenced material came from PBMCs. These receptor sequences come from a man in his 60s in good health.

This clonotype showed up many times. The CDR3 DNA reads TGTGCCAGCAGTTACCTCGGGAGGGGCTCTGGGGCCAACGTCCTGACTTTC. Translating gives CASSYLGRGSGANVLTF. J is TRBJ2-6 and V is TRBV6-2 or TRBV6-3; TRBD2 matches 8 bases. CDR3 length: 17 residues. Per germline, CDR1 MNHEY and CDR2 SVGEGT. Germline trimming cut 2 bases from V and 0 bases from J; bases unmatched to any gene: 3.

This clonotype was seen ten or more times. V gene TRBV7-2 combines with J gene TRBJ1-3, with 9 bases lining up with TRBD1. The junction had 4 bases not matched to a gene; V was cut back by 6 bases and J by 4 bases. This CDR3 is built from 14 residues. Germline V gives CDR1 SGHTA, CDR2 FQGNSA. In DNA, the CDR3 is TGTGCCAGCAGTCGGGACAGGGACGGAAACACCATATATTTT. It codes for CASSRDRDGNTIYF.

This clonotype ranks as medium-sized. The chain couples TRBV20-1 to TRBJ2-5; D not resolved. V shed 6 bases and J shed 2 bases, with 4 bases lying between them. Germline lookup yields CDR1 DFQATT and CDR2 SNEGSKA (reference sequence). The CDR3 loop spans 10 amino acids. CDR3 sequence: CSASQETQYF. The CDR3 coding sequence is TGCAGTGCGAGTCAAGAGACCCAGTACTTC.

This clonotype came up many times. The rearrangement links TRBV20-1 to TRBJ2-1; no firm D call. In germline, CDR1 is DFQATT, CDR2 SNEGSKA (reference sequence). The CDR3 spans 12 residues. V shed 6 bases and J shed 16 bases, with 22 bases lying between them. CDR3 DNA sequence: TGCAGTGCATCCCAAATCGGGCACCCGGCCTTCTTC. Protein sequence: CSASQIGHPAFF.

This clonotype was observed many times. CDR3 nucleotide sequence: TGTGCCACCAGCAGAAATGCCATAGCGGGGGGAGAGACCCAGTACTTC. Protein sequence: CATSRNAIAGGETQYF. The chain uses TRBV15 and TRBJ2-5; 10 bases map to TRBD2. The CDR3 is made up of 16 amino acids. Losses at the gene ends were 2 bases for V and 4 bases for J; bases not matched to a gene: 7. Germline CDR1 LNHNV, CDR2 YYDKDF (reference sequence). Drawing the rest from reference TRBV15 and TRBJ2-5, the complete variable domain is DAMVIQNPRYQVTQFGKPVTLSCSQTLNHNVMYWYQQKSSQAPKLLFHYYDKDFNNEADTPDNFQSRRPNTSFCFLDIRSPGLGDTAMYLCATSRNAIAGGETQYFGPGTRLLVL.

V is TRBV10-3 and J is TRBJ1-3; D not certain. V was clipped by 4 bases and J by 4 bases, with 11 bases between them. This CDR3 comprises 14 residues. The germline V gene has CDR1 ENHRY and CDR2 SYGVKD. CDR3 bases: TGTGCCATCAGTGTGAGCGACGTCGGAAACACCATATATTTT. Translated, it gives CAISVSDVGNTIYF.

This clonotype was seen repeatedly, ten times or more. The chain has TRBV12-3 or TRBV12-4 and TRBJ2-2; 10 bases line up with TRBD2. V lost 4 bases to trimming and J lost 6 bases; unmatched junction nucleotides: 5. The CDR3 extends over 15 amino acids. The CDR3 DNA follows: TGTGCCAGCAGTTCCCTAGCGGGAGTGTCCGGGGAGCTGTTTTTT. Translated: CASSSLAGVSGELFF.

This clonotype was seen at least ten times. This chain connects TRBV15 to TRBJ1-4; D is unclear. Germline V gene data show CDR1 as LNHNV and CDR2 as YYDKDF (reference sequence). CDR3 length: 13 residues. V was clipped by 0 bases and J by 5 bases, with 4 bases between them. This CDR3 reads CATSRDSNEKLFF. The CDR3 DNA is TGTGCCACCAGCAGAGATTCCAATGAAAAACTGTTTTTT.

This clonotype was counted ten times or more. The CDR3 reads CASSYDRGTEAFF. Here the CDR3 DNA reads TGTGCCAGCAGCTATGACAGGGGGACTGAAGCTTTCTTT. This chain links TRBV7-9 with TRBJ1-1; 9 positions match TRBD1. This CDR3 comprises 13 residues. The trim removed 4 bases at V and 5 bases at J, leaving 2 bases unmatched. Germline-derived CDR1 and CDR2 are SEHNR and FQNEAQ (reference sequence).

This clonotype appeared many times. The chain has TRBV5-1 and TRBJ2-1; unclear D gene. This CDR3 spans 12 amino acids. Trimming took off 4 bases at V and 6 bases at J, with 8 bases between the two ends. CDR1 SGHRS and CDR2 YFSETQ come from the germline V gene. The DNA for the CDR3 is TGCGCCAGCAGCCGCCAAGGCAATGAGCAGTTCTTC. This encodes CASSRQGNEQFF.

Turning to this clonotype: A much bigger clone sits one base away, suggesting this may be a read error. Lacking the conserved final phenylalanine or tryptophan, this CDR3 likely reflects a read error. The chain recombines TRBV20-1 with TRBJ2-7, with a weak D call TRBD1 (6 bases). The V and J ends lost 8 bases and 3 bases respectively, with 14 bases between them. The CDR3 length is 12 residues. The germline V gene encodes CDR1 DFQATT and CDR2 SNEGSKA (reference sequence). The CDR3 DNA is TGCAGTCCCCGGGACACAAACTACGAGCAGTACCTC. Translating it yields CSPRDTNYEQYL.

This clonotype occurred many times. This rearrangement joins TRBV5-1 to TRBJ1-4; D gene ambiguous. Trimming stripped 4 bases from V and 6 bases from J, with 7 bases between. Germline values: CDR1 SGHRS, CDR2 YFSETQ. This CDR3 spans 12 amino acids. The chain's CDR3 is CASSIDDEKLFF. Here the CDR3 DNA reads TGCGCCAGCAGCATAGATGATGAAAAACTGTTTTTT.

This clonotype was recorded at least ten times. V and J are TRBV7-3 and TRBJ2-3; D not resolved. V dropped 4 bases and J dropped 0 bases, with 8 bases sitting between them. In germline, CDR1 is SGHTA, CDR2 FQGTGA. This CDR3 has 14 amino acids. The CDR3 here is CASSSSHSTDTQYF. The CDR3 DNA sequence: TGTGCCAGCAGCTCGAGCCATAGCACAGATACGCAGTATTTT.

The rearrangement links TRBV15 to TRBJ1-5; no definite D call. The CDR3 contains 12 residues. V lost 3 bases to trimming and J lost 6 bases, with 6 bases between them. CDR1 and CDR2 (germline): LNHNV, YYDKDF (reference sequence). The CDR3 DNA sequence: TGTGCCACCAGCAGGGTCTCTCAGCCCCAGCATTTT. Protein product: CATSRVSQPQHF.

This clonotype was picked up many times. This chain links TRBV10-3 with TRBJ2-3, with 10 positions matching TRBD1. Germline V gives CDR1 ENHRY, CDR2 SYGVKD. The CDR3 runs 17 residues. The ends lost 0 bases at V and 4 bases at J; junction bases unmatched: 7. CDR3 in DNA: TGTGCCATCAGTGAGTCGACAGGGACAGGGGTATCAGATACGCAGTATTTT. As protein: CAISESTGTGVSDTQYF.

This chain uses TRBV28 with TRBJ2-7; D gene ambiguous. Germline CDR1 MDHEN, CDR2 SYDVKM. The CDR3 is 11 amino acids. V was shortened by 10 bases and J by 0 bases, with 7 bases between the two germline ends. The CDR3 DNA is TGTGCCACTTACAGCTCCTACGAGCAGTACTTC. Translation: CATYSSYEQYF.

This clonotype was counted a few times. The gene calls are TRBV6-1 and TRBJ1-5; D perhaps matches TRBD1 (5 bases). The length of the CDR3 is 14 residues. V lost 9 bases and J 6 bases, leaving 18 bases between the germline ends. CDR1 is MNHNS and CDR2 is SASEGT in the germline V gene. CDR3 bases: TGTGCCAGTTGCAATTCAGGGTACGGTCAGCCCCAGCATTTT. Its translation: CASCNSGYGQPQHF.

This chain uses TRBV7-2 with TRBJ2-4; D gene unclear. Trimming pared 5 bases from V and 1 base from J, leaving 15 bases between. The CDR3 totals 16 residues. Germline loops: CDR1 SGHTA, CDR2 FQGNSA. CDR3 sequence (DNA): TGTGCCAGCAGCCGATTCGGATTGGAGGCCAAAAACATTCAGTACTTC. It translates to CASSRFGLEAKNIQYF.

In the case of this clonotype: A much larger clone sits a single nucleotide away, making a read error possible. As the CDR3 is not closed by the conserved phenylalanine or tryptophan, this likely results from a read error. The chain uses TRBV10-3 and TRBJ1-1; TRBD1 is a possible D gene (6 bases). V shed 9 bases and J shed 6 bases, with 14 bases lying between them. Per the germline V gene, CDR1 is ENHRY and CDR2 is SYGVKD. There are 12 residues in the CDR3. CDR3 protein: CAIADSPAEAFL. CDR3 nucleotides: TGTGCCATTGCGGACAGCCCCGCTGAAGCTTTCCTT.

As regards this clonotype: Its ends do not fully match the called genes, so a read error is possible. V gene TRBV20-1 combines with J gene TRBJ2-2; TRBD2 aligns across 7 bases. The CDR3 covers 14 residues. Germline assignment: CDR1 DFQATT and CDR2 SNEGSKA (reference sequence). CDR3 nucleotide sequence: TGCAGTGCTGGAGAGGCGGGAGAGAGTGGGGATCTGTTTTTT. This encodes CSAGEAGESGDLFF.

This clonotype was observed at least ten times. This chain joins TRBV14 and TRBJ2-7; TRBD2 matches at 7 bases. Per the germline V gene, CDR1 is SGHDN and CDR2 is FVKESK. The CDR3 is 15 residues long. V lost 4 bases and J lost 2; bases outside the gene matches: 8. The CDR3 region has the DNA TGTGCCAGCAGCCTTTCGTCGGGGGGAGCCTACGAGCAGTACTTC. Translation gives CASSLSSGGAYEQYF. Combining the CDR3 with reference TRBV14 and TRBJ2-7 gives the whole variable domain EAGVTQFPSHSVIEKGQTVTLRCDPISGHDNLYWYRRVMGKEIKFLLHFVKESKQDESGMPNNRFLAERTGGTYSTLKVQPAELEDSGVYFCASSLSSGGAYEQYFGPGTRLTVT.

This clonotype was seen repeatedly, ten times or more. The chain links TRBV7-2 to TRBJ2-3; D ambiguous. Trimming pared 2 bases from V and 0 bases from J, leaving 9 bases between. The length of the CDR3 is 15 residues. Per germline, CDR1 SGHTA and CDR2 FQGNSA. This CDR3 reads CASSLRSTSTDTQYF. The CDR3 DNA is TGTGCCAGCAGCTTAAGGTCGACTAGCACAGATACGCAGTATTTT. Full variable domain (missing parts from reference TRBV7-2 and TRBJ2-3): GAGVSQSPSNKVTEKGKDVELRCDPISGHTALYWYRQSLGQGLEFLIYFQGNSAPDKSGLPSDRFSAERTGGSVSTLTIQRTQQEDSAVYLCASSLRSTSTDTQYFGPGTRLTVL.

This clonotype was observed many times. This chain's CDR3 is CASSFSDLKAFF. CDR3 in DNA: TGTGCCAGCAGTTTCTCGGATTTGAAAGCTTTCTTT. J is TRBJ1-1 and V is TRBV12-3 or TRBV12-4; D is undetermined. The length of the CDR3 is 12 residues. Trimming stripped 3 bases from V and 9 bases from J, with 11 bases between.

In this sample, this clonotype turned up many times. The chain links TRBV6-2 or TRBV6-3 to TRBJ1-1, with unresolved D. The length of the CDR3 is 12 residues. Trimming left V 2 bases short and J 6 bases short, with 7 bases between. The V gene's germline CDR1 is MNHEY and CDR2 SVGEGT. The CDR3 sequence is CASSYRGPEAFF. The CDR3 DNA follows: TGTGCCAGCAGTTACCGGGGTCCTGAAGCTTTCTTT.

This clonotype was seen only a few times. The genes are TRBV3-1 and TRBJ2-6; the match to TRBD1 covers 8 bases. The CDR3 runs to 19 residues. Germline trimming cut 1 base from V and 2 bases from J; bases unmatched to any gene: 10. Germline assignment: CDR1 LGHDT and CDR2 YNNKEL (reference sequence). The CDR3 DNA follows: TGTGCCAGCAGCCAAGTTGGTGGCAGGGGGCTTACTGGGGCCAACGTCCTGACTTTC. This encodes CASSQVGGRGLTGANVLTF.

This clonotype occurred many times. The CDR3 DNA reads as TGCGCCAGCAGCTCTAACCTGGGACAGGTCCACACTGAAGCTTTCTTT. Its protein is CASSSNLGQVHTEAFF. The chain employs TRBV5-1 and TRBJ1-1; 8 bases line up with TRBD1. The germline V gene encodes CDR1 SGHRS and CDR2 YFSETQ. J gave up 3 bases and V 3 bases, and 10 bases lay outside the gene matches. There are 16 residues in the CDR3.

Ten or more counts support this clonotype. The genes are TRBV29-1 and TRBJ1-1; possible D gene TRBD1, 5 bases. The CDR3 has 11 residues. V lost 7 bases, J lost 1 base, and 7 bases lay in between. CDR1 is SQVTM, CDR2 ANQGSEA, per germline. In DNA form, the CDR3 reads TGCAGCGGAGACAGGAACACTGAAGCTTTCTTT. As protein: CSGDRNTEAFF.

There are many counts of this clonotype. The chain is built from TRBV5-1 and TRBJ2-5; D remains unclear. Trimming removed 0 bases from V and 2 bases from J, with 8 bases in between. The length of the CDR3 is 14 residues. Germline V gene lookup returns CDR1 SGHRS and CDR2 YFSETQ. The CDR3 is CASSLDNQQETQYF. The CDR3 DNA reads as TGCGCCAGCAGCTTGGACAACCAACAAGAGACCCAGTACTTC.

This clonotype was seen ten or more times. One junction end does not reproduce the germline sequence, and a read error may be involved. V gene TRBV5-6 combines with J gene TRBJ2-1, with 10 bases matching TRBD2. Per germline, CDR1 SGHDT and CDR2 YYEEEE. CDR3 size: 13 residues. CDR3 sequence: CASSPPLAGVTSF. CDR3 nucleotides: TGTGCCAGCAGCCCGCCTCTAGCGGGGGTGACCTCCTTC.

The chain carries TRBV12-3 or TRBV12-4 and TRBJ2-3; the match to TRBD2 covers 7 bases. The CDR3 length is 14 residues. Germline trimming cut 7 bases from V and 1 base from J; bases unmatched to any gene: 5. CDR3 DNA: TGTGCCAGCACCCGGGGGGTCGGCACAGATACGCAGTATTTT. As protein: CASTRGVGTDTQYF.

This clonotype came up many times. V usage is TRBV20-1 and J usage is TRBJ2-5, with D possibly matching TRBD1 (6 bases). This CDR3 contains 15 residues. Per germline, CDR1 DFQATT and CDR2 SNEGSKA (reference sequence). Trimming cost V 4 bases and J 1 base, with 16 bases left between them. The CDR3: CSAISGNRVQETQYF. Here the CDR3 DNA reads TGCAGTGCTATTTCCGGAAACAGGGTCCAAGAGACCCAGTACTTC.

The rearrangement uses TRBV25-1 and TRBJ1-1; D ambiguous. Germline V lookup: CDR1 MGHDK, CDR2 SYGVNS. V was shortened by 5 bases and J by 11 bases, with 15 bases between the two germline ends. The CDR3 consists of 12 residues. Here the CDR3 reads CASSPQWPWAFF. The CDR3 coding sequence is TGTGCCAGCAGTCCCCAATGGCCGTGGGCTTTCTTT.